The following is a TCR beta chain sequence with its context. Under the authors' procedure: Reference gene primer amplification in the assay estimated nucleated cell counts. Some clones are missing from TCRdb's copy, which holds only in-frame ones; the method was immunoSEQ multiplex PCR. Clone size and V and J calls were adopted from that table, with D and trimming inferred from the DNA. The sample lists hundreds of thousands of clones; around nine tenths were seen once. Germline V gives CDR1 LGHNA, CDR2 YSLEER. V was clipped by 0 bases and J by 6 bases, with 17 bases between them. The CDR3 spans 16 residues. This sample is drawn from a study of blood T cell repertoires in COVID-19. Study-wide context: Samples came from the United States, Italy and Spain, spanning acute and convalescent COVID-19. PBMCs, B-cell-depleted T cells, or T cells were the source of the cDNA or gDNA that made up the material.

The sequence was collected from a man aged 55 to 70 who had recovered from COVID-19. The sample consisted of peripheral blood. The chain uses TRBV4-3 and TRBJ1-2; a possible D gene is TRBD1 (5 bases). In nucleotides, the CDR3 is TGCGCCAGCAGCCAAGATCTAGGGTATCAGGGCCATGGCTACACCTTC. Translating it yields CASSQDLGYQGHGYTF.